The clone carrying this T cell receptor beta chain showed up many times. Repertoires were generated with immunoSEQ multiplex PCR, while TCRdb's copy carries only in-frame clones and drops some. The sample contains some 94,000 clones, about two thirds of which appear only once. The CDR3 totals 16 residues. The V gene lost 5 bases and the J gene lost 0 bases, with 11 bases spanning the gap. CDR1 and CDR2 from the germline V gene are SEHNR and FQNEAQ (reference sequence). This sample is drawn from a study of blood T cell repertoires in COVID-19. Turning to the study itself: PBMCs, B-cell-depleted T cells, or T cells provided the cDNA or gDNA that made up the material.

The sequencing input was peripheral blood. J is TRBJ2-6 and V is TRBV7-9; the D is unclear. This TCR was recovered from a woman aged 60-70 years in a cohort sampled during active or convalescent COVID-19. The CDR3, as DNA: TGTGCCAGCAGCGACCTCGGGTACTCTGGGGCCAACGTCCTGACTTTC. It codes for CASSDLGYSGANVLTF.